These 22 T cell receptor beta chains were sequenced from one sample in a study of neurological immune-mediated disorders. Time point denoted: longitudinal time-point 3. TCRdb itself ran the 5' RACE reads through MiXCR, one entry per CDR3 protein. This sample has about 81,000 distinct CDR3 sequences; around 4% occur once, and the top ten carry roughly 5.6%. Sequencing used PBMCs. The receptors shown here come from an older woman with multiple sclerosis.

This clonotype was seen at least ten times. The CDR3: CASSQGTSGSTDTQYF. In nucleotides, the CDR3 is TGCGCCAGCAGCCAAGGGACTAGCGGTAGCACAGATACGCAGTATTTT. This chain joins TRBV5-1 and TRBJ2-3, with 11 bases aligning to TRBD2. Germline CDR1 reads SGHRS; CDR2 reads YFSETQ. The J segment lost 0 bases and the V segment lost 4 bases, leaving 4 bases of the junction unmatched. This CDR3 region has 16 residues.

This clonotype was counted many times. J is TRBJ2-2 and V is TRBV5-1, with 7 bases matching TRBD2. The germline gives CDR1 SGHRS, CDR2 YFSETQ. The trim removed 3 bases at V and 0 bases at J, leaving 5 bases unmatched. The CDR3 extends over 16 amino acids. The CDR3 loop reads CASSSASGTNTGELFF. The DNA for the CDR3 is TGCGCCAGCAGCTCCGCTAGCGGCACGAACACCGGGGAGCTGTTTTTT.

This clonotype was observed many times. The J gene is TRBJ1-3, the V gene TRBV3-1; D ambiguous. V was cut by 2 bases and J by 0 bases, with 11 bases left in between. The CDR3 is 16 residues long. CDR1 and CDR2 from the germline V gene are LGHDT and YNNKEL (reference sequence). CDR3 residues: CASSQLLQSSGNTIYF. DNA for the CDR3: TGTGCCAGCAGCCAACTATTACAAAGCTCTGGAAACACCATATATTTT.

This clonotype was recorded many times. The chain joins TRBV20-1 to TRBJ1-1; tentatively, D is TRBD1 (6 bases). The germline V and J ends were trimmed by 2 bases and 1 base, with 11 bases remaining between them. CDR3 size: 14 residues. The germline gives CDR1 DFQATT, CDR2 SNEGSKA (reference sequence). Here the CDR3 reads CSARSQGPNTEAFF. CDR3 DNA: TGCAGTGCTAGATCGCAGGGGCCGAACACTGAAGCTTTCTTT.

This clonotype was detected ten times or more. The CDR3 region is CASSWQGTGDSEAFF. The CDR3 DNA sequence: TGTGCCAGCAGCTGGCAGGGGACAGGTGACTCTGAAGCTTTCTTT. This chain joins TRBV11-2 and TRBJ1-1; 8 nucleotides align to TRBD1. The CDR3 is 15 residues long. Trimming at V came to 4 bases and at J to 6 bases, leaving 10 bases not matched to a gene. Germline V gene data show CDR1 as SGHAT and CDR2 as FQNNGV.

This clonotype was detected ten times or more. The rearrangement joins TRBV5-1 to TRBJ1-3; the D gene is possibly TRBD1 (6 bases). CDR1 is SGHRS and CDR2 is YFSETQ in the germline V gene. CDR3 length: 13 amino acids. V was shortened by 4 bases and J by 4 bases, with 9 bases between the two germline ends. The DNA for the CDR3 is TGCGCCAGCAGCGGGACACAAGGAAACACCATATATTTT. This gives the protein CASSGTQGNTIYF. The entire variable domain, with the rest obtained from reference TRBV5-1 and TRBJ1-3, is as follows: KAGVTQTPRYLIKTRGQQVTLSCSPISGHRSVSWYQQTPGQGLQFLFEYFSETQRNKGNFPGRFSGRQFSNSRSEMNVSTLELGDSALYLCASSGTQGNTIYFGEGSWLTVV.

This clonotype was counted at least ten times. The chain is built from TRBV28 and TRBJ2-3; TRBD2 matches at 9 bases. The germline V gene has CDR1 MDHEN and CDR2 SYDVKM. The CDR3 loop spans 15 amino acids. V was pared by 8 bases and J by 6 bases, with 12 bases of the junction left unmatched. The CDR3 bases are TGTGCCAGCCGTGAAGGGACTAGCCCCGAGGATACGCAGTATTTT. It is translated as CASREGTSPEDTQYF.

This clonotype has at least ten counts. This chain uses TRBV28 with TRBJ1-4; possible D gene TRBD1, 6 bases. The germline V and J ends were trimmed by 4 bases and 7 bases, with 13 bases remaining between them. In germline, CDR1 is MDHEN, CDR2 SYDVKM. This CDR3 has 14 residues. The CDR3 sequence: CASSSSGAGEKLFF. In DNA form, the CDR3 reads TGTGCCAGCAGTTCCTCGGGGGCGGGTGAAAAACTGTTTTTT.

This clonotype was seen at least ten times. The chain uses TRBV20-1 and TRBJ1-2, with a possible D match to TRBD1 (6 bases). The CDR3 totals 12 residues. Germline CDR1 DFQATT, CDR2 SNEGSKA (reference sequence). V shed 4 bases and J shed 2 bases, with 8 bases lying between them. The chain's CDR3 is CSAKTGNYGYTF. CDR3 nucleotide sequence: TGCAGTGCTAAAACAGGGAACTATGGCTACACCTTC.

This clonotype was recorded at least ten times. The gene calls are TRBV5-1 and TRBJ1-2; 7 nucleotides agree with TRBD1. Germline CDR1 is SGHRS and CDR2 is YFSETQ. With V trimmed by 2 bases and J by 8 bases, 9 bases remained unmatched. This CDR3 comprises 14 residues. The CDR3 reads CASSLRDSAAGYTF. CDR3 nucleotide sequence: TGCGCCAGCAGCTTACGGGACAGCGCTGCGGGCTACACCTTC.

This clonotype appeared many times. The chain uses TRBV2 and TRBJ2-2; D not certain. The CDR3 consists of 14 residues. Germline CDR1 reads SNHLY; CDR2 reads FYNNEI. V was cut by 5 bases and J by 4 bases, with 11 bases left in between. The CDR3 bases are TGTGCCAGCAGTACGGAAGTATCCACCGGGGAGCTGTTTTTT. It is translated as CASSTEVSTGELFF.

The sample holds a few counts of this clonotype. J is TRBJ1-1 and V is TRBV25-1; D ambiguous. The CDR3 has 13 amino acids. The V gene lost 3 bases and the J gene lost 0 bases, with 5 bases spanning the gap. The germline V gene has CDR1 MGHDK and CDR2 SYGVNS. CDR3 nucleotides: TGTGCCAGCAGTGACCCCCTGAACACTGAAGCTTTCTTT. It specifies CASSDPLNTEAFF.

Ten or more counts support this clonotype. The V gene is TRBV29-1, the J gene TRBJ1-1; D not resolved. This CDR3 is 12 amino acids long. The V gene lost 6 bases and the J gene lost 8 bases, with 16 bases spanning the gap. Germline V gene data show CDR1 as SQVTM and CDR2 as ANQGSEA. The CDR3 DNA is TGCAGCGTCGATACACCGGGAGACGAAGCTTTCTTT. Translation gives CSVDTPGDEAFF.

On this clonotype itself: The junction departs from the called germline gene at one end, perhaps through a read error. The chain combines TRBV7-7 with TRBJ2-5; TRBD2 matches at 8 bases. Germline assignment: CDR1 SSHAT and CDR2 FNYEAQ (reference sequence). CDR3 length: 15 residues. CDR3 residues: CASSPGRGAGETQYF. In DNA form, the CDR3 reads TGTGCTAGCAGTCCGGGGCGGGGGGCCGGTGAGACCCAGTACTTC.

This clonotype was observed many times. V is TRBV12-3 or TRBV12-4 and J is TRBJ1-6; 11 nucleotides match TRBD1. Trimming at V came to 6 bases and at J to 9 bases, leaving 4 bases not matched to a gene. This CDR3 has 14 amino acids. CDR3 bases: TGTGCCAGCAGCCCCGGGACAGGGGGTTCACCCCTCCACTTT. Translation: CASSPGTGGSPLHF.

The genes are TRBV3-1 and TRBJ1-4, with 12 bases matching TRBD1. The junction had 1 base not matched to a gene; V was cut back by 4 bases and J by 7 bases. The CDR3 is 14 amino acids. Germline V CDR1 and CDR2: LGHDT, YNNKEL (reference sequence). For the CDR3, the DNA is TGTGCCAGCAGCCGGGACAGGGGGCGTGAAAAACTGTTTTTT. Translating gives CASSRDRGREKLFF.

Worth noting for this clonotype: Germline and junction disagree at one end, which may indicate a read error. V is TRBV20-1 and J is TRBJ2-1, with D perhaps TRBD2 (6 bases). The germline V gene encodes CDR1 DFQATT and CDR2 SNEGSKA (reference sequence). CDR3 size: 14 residues. This CDR3 reads CSSRLGKSYNEQFF. In DNA, the CDR3 is TGCAGTTCTAGACTAGGGAAATCCTACAATGAGCAGTTCTTC.

At least ten counts were recorded for this clonotype. The rearrangement joins TRBV27 to TRBJ1-4; maybe TRBD1 (5 bases). The CDR3 runs to 15 residues. Germline CDR1 reads MNHEY; CDR2 reads SMNVEV (reference sequence). The V gene lost 6 bases and the J gene lost 5 bases, with 16 bases spanning the gap. The chain's CDR3 is CASRSSGARNEKLFF. As DNA, the CDR3 is TGTGCCAGCAGATCTTCCGGGGCCCGGAATGAAAAACTGTTTTTT.

This clonotype was found many times. This sequence joins TRBV5-1 and TRBJ1-1, with 10 bases matching TRBD1. CDR1 is SGHRS and CDR2 is YFSETQ in the germline V gene. The CDR3 totals 16 residues. V dropped 4 bases and J dropped 0; count of bases not matched to a gene: 6. DNA for the CDR3: TGCGCCAGCAGCCTGGGGACAGGGGTTATGAACACTGAAGCTTTCTTT. Protein: CASSLGTGVMNTEAFF.

There are many counts of this clonotype. This chain uses TRBV7-9 with TRBJ2-1; D is unclear. Germline V gives CDR1 SEHNR, CDR2 FQNEAQ (reference sequence). V was trimmed by 3 bases and J by 4 bases, leaving 13 bases between them. The CDR3 contains 15 residues. The CDR3, as DNA: TGTGCCAGCAGCTTCTACGGGTCGGGTTACAATGAGCAGTTCTTC. It specifies CASSFYGSGYNEQFF.

This clonotype was counted at least ten times. The rearrangement links TRBV11-2 to TRBJ1-2; D possibly corresponds to TRBD1 (5 bases). The ends were cut back, 5 bases at V and 4 bases at J, with 23 bases in the middle. The CDR3 extends over 17 amino acids. Germline loops: CDR1 SGHAT, CDR2 FQNNGV. The CDR3 DNA reads TGTGCCAGCAGCCGGGGCGGGGAACAGGCCCGAGGCTATGGCTACACCTTC. Translated: CASSRGGEQARGYGYTF.

In this sample, this clonotype turned up many times. DNA of the CDR3: TGTGCCAGCAGTCCCCGGGGCTTCGGGGAGCTGTTTTTT. It specifies CASSPRGFGELFF. The gene calls are TRBV5-6 and TRBJ2-2; D possibly uses TRBD1 or TRBD2 (5 bases each). Trimming removed 5 bases at V and 7 bases at J, with 12 bases between. The CDR3 consists of 13 residues. Germline CDR1 and CDR2: SGHDT and YYEEEE.